Here is one T cell receptor beta chain with its context. TCRdb ran MiXCR on the 5' RACE reads and lists one entry per CDR3 protein. There are nearly 55,000 distinct CDR3 sequences in the sample; almost 25% occur only once, and approximately 3.4% lies in the top ten. This TCR derives from a female donor with breast cancer. The sample comprised tumor-infiltrating naive CD4+ T cells sorted from the breast tumor. The subset is: naive CD4+ T cells, CD4+CD45RA+CD25-.

CDR3 DNA: TGTGCCAGCAGTGCAATCGGACAGAACACTGAAGCTTTCTTT. Its protein is CASSAIGQNTEAFF. V is TRBV28 and J is TRBJ1-1; possible D gene TRBD1, 5 bases. Germline V gene sequence: CDR1 MDHEN, CDR2 SYDVKM. Trimming removed 5 bases at V and 1 base at J, with 11 bases between. The CDR3 sequence is 14 residues long.